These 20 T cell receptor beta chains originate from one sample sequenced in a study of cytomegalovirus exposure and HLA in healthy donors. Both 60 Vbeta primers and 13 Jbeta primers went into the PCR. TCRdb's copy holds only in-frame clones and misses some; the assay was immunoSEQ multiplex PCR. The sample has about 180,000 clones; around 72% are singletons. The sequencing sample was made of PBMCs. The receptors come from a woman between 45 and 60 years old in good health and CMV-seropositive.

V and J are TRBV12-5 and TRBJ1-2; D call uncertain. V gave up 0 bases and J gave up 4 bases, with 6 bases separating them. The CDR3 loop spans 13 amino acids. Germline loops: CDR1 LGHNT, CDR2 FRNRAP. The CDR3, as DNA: TGTGCTAGTGGTTTGGTGAACAGCTATGGCTACACCTTC. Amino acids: CASGLVNSYGYTF.

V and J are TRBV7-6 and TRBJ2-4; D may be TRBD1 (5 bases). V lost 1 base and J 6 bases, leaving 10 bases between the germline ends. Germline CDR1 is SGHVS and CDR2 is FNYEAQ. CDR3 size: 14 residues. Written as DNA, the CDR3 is TGTGCCAGCAGCTTAGGGCAGGGTCCAAACATTCAGTACTTC. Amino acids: CASSLGQGPNIQYF.

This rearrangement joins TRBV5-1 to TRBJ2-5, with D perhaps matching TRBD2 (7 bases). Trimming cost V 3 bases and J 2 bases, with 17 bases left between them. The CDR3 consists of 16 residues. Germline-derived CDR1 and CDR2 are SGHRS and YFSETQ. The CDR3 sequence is CASSWGPTGGQETQYF. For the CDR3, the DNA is TGCGCCAGCAGCTGGGGGCCGACGGGGGGACAAGAGACCCAGTACTTC.

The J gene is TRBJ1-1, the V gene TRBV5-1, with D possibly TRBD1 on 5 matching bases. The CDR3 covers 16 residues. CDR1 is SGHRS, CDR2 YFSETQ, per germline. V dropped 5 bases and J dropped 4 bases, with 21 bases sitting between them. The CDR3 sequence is CASSPGSGGGVTEAFF. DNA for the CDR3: TGCGCCAGCAGTCCGGGATCCGGAGGAGGGGTCACTGAAGCTTTCTTT.

The CDR3: CASSLQGYNSPLHF. In nucleotides, the CDR3 is TGTGCCAGCAGCTTACAGGGGTATAATTCACCCCTCCACTTT. The chain uses TRBV5-6 and TRBJ1-6; 7 bases agree with TRBD1. Germline V gene data show CDR1 as SGHDT and CDR2 as YYEEEE. V trimming: 2 bases; J trimming: 4 bases; junction bases outside the gene matches: 0. The CDR3 spans 14 residues.

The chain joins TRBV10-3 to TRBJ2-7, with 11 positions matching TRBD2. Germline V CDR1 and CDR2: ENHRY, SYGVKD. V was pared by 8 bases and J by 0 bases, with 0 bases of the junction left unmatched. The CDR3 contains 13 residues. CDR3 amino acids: CAIGLAGSYEQYF. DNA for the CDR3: TGTGCCATCGGACTAGCGGGCTCCTACGAGCAGTACTTC.

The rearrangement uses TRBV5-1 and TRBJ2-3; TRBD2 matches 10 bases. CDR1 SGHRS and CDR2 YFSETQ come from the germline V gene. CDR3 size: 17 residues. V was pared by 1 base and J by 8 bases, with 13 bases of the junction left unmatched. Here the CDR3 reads CASSLHPTSGREGTQYF. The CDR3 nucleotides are TGCGCCAGCAGCTTGCATCCGACTAGCGGGCGGGAGGGTACGCAGTATTTT.

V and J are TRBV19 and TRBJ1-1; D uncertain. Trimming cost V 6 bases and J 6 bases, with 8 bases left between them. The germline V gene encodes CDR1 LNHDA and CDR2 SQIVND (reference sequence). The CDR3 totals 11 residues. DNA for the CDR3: TGTGCCAGTAGGAGGGCTCCTGAAGCTTTCTTT. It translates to CASRRAPEAFF.

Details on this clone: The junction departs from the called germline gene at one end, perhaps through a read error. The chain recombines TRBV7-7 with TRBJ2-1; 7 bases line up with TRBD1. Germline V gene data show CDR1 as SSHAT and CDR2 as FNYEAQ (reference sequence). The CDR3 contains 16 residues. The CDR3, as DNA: TGTGCTAGCAGCTTAGAGAGACAGGGACCCTACAATGAGCAGTTCTTC. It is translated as CASSLERQGPYNEQFF.

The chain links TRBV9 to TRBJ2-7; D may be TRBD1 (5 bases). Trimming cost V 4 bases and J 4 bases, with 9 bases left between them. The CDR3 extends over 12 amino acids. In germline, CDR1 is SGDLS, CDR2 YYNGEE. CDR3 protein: CASSPDSYEQYF. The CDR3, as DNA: TGTGCCAGCAGCCCCGACAGTTACGAGCAGTACTTC.

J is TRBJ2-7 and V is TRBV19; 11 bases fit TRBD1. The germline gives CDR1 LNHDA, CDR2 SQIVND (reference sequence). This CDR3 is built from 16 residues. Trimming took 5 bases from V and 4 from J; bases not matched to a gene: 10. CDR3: CASSARTGGRRYEQYF. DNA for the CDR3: TGTGCCAGTAGTGCCCGGACAGGGGGCAGGAGGTACGAGCAGTACTTC.

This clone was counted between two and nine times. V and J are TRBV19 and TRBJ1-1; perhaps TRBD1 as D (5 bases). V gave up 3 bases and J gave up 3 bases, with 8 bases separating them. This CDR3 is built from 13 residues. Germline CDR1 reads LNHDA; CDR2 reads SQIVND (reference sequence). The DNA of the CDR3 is TGTGCCAGTAGTATCGGGGGTTACACTGAAGCTTTCTTT. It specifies CASSIGGYTEAFF. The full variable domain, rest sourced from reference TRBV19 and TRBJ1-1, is DGGITQSPKYLFRKEGQNVTLSCEQNLNHDAMYWYRQDPGQGLRLIYYSQIVNDFQKGDIAEGYSVSREKKESFPLTVTSAQKNPTAFYLCASSIGGYTEAFFGQGTRLTVV.

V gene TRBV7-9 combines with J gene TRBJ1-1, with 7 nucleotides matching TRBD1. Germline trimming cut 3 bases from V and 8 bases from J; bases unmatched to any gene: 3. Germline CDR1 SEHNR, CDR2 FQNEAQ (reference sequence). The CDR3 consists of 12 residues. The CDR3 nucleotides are TGTGCCAGCAGCTTTTTGACAGGGGAAGCTTTCTTT. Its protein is CASSFLTGEAFF. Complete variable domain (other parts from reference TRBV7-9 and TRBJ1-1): DTGVSQNPRHKITKRGQNVTFRCDPISEHNRLYWYRQTLGQGPEFLTYFQNEAQLEKSRLLSDRFSAERPKGSFSTLEIQRTEQGDSAMYLCASSFLTGEAFFGQGTRLTVV.

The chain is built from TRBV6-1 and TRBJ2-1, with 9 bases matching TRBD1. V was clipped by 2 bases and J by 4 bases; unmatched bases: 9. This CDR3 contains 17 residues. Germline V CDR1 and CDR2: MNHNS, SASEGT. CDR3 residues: CASSERLDRGPYNEQFF. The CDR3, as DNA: TGTGCCAGCAGTGAACGCTTGGACAGGGGACCTTACAATGAGCAGTTCTTC.

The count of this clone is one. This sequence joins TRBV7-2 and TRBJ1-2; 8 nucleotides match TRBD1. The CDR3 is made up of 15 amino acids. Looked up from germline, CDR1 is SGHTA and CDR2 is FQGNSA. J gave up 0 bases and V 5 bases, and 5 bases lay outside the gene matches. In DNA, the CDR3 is TGTGCCAGCAGCGCGGGACAGGCTACTAACTATGGCTACACCTTC. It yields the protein CASSAGQATNYGYTF.

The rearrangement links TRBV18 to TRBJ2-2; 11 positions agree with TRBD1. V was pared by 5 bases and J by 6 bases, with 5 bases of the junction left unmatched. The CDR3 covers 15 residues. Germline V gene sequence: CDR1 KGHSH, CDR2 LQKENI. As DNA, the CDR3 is TGTGCCAGCTCAGCTCCGGACAGGGGGCCCGGGGAGCTGTTTTTT. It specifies CASSAPDRGPGELFF.

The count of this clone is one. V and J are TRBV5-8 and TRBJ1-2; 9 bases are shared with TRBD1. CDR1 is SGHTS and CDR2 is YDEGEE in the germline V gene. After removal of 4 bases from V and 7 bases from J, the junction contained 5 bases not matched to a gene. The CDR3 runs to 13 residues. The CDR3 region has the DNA TGTGCCAGCAGCATAGGGACAGGGAGTGGCTACACCTTC. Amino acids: CASSIGTGSGYTF.

CDR3 DNA sequence: TGTGCCAGCAGCTTAACGAGCGGGAACACTGAAGCTTTCTTT. Amino acids: CASSLTSGNTEAFF. V is TRBV7-3 and J is TRBJ1-1, with D uncertain. V was cut by 0 bases and J by 1 base, with 6 bases left in between. The length of the CDR3 is 14 residues. The germline V gene has CDR1 SGHTA and CDR2 FQGTGA.

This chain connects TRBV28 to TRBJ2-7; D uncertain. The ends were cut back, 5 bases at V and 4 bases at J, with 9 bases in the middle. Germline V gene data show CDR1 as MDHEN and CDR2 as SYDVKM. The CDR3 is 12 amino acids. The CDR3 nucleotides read TGTGCCAGCAGTCCCCTCGGGTACGAGCAGTACTTC. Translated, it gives CASSPLGYEQYF.

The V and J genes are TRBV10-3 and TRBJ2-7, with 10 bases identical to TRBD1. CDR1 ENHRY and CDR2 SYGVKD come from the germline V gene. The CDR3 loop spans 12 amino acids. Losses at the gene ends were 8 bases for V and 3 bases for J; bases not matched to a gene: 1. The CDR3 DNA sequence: TGTGCCATCGGGGACAGGGGCTACGAGCAGTACTTC. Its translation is CAIGDRGYEQYF.